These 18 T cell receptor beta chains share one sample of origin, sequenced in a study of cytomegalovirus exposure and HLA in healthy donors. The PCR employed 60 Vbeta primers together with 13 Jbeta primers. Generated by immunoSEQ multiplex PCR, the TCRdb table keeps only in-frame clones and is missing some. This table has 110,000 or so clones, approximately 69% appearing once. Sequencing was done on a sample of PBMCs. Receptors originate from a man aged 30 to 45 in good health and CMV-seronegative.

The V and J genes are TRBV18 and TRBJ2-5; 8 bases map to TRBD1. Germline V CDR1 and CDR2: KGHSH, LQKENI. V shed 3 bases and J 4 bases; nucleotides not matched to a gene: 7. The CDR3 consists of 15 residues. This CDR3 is CASSPRQGRGETQYF. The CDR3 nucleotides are TGTGCCAGCTCACCGCGACAGGGGCGGGGAGAGACCCAGTACTTC.

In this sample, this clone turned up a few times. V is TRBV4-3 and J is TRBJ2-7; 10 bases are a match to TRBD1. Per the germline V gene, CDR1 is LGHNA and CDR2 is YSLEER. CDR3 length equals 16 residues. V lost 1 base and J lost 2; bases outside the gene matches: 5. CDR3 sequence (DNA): TGCGCCAGCAGCCAAGGACGGGACAGGGGTACCTACGAGCAGTACTTC. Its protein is CASSQGRDRGTYEQYF.

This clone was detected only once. CDR3 DNA sequence: TGTGCCAGCAGCTCCCGGGGACAGAGGTATGCTAACTATGGCTACACCTTC. It codes for CASSSRGQRYANYGYTF. This chain connects TRBV7-2 to TRBJ1-2; 7 bases are shared with TRBD1. The CDR3 has 17 residues. The junction had 11 bases not matched to a gene; V was cut back by 4 bases and J by 0 bases. CDR1 SGHTA and CDR2 FQGNSA come from the germline V gene.

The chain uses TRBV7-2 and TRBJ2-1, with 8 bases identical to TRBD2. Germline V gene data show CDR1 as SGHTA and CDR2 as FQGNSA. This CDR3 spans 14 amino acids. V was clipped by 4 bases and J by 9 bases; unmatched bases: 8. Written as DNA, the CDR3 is TGTGCCAGCAGCTACGTTGGGAGCGGGGGTGAGCAGTTCTTC. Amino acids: CASSYVGSGGEQFF.

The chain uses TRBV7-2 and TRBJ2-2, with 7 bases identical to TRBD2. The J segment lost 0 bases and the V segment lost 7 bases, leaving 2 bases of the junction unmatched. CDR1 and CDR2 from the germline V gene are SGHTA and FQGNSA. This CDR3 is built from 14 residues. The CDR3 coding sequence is TGTGCCAGCAAGGGGACTACGAACACCGGGGAGCTGTTTTTT. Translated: CASKGTTNTGELFF.

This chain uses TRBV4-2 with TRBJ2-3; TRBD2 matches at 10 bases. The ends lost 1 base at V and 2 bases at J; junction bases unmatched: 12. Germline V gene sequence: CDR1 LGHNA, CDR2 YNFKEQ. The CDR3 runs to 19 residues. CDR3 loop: CASSQGGASGSQLTDTQYF. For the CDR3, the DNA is TGTGCCAGCAGCCAAGGGGGAGCTAGCGGGAGCCAACTCACAGATACGCAGTATTTT.

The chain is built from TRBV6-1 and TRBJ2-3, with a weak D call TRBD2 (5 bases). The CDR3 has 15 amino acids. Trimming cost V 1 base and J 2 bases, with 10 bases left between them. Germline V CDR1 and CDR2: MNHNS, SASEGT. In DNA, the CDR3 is TGTGCCAGCAGTGAAGGTAGCGCGTACACAGATACGCAGTATTTT. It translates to CASSEGSAYTDTQYF.

CDR3 sequence: CASSPGLAGEQYF. Written as DNA, the CDR3 is TGTGCCAGCAGCCCGGGACTAGCGGGAGAACAGTACTTC. The chain combines TRBV5-6 with TRBJ2-5; 14 bases map to TRBD2. The trim removed 4 bases at V and 11 bases at J, leaving 4 bases unmatched. CDR1 is SGHDT, CDR2 YYEEEE, per germline. The CDR3 spans 13 residues.

CDR3 in amino acids: CASSSPGQGTGTDTQYF. In DNA, the CDR3 is TGTGCCAGCAGTTCGCCAGGACAGGGAACCGGCACAGATACGCAGTATTTT. The chain couples TRBV28 to TRBJ2-3; TRBD1 matches at 8 bases. The V and J ends lost 4 bases and 1 base, in that order; junction bases with no gene match: 10. The CDR3 loop spans 17 amino acids. Germline values: CDR1 MDHEN, CDR2 SYDVKM.

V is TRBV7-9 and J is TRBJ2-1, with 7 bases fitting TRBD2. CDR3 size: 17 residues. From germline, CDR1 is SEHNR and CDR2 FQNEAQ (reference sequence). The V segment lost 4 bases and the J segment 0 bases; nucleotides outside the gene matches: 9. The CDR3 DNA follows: TGTGCCAGCAGCTATAACCCCCGGACTAGCTCCTACAATGAGCAGTTCTTC. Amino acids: CASSYNPRTSSYNEQFF.

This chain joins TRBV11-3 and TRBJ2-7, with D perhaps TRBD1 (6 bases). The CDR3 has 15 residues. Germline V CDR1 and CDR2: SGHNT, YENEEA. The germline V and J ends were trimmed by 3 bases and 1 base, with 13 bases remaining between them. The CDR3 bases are TGTGCCAGCAGCTTTGGGGGCCAGGGGTCCTACGAGCAGTACTTC. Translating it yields CASSFGGQGSYEQYF.

The CDR3 reads CASSLQGGGYEQYF. The DNA for the CDR3 is TGTGCCAGCAGCTTACAGGGAGGCGGGTACGAGCAGTACTTC. V usage is TRBV7-3 and J usage is TRBJ2-7; tentative D call: TRBD2 (6 bases). Between the trimmed V and J ends, which lost 2 bases and 4 bases, there was a span of 12 bases. The CDR3 runs 14 residues. The V gene's germline CDR1 is SGHTA and CDR2 FQGTGA.

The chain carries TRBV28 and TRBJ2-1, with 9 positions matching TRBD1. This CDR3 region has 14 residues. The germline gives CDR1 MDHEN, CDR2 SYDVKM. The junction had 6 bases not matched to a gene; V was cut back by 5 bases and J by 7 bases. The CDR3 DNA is TGTGCCAGCAGTATTCCCGGGACAGGGAATGAGCAGTTCTTC. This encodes CASSIPGTGNEQFF.

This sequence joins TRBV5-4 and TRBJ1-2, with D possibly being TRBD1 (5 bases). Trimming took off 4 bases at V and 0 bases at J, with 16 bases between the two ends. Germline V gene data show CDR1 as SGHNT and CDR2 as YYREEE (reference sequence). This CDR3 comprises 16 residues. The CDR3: CASSPKGAGANYGYTF. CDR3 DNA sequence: TGTGCCAGCAGCCCTAAAGGGGCAGGCGCTAACTATGGCTACACCTTC.

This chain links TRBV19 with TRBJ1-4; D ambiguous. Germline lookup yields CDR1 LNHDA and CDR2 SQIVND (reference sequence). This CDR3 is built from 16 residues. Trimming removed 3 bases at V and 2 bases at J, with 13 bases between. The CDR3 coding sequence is TGTGCCAGTAGTATCGCCCAGTTGGGCACTAATGAAAAACTGTTTTTT. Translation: CASSIAQLGTNEKLFF. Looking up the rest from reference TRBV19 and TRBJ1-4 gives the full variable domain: DGGITQSPKYLFRKEGQNVTLSCEQNLNHDAMYWYRQDPGQGLRLIYYSQIVNDFQKGDIAEGYSVSREKKESFPLTVTSAQKNPTAFYLCASSIAQLGTNEKLFFGSGTQLSVL.

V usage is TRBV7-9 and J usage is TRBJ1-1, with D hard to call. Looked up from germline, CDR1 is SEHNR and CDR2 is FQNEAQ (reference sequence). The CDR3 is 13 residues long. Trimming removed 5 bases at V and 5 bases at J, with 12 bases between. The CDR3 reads CASSPETRTEAFF. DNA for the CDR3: TGTGCCAGCAGCCCCGAGACAAGGACTGAAGCTTTCTTT.

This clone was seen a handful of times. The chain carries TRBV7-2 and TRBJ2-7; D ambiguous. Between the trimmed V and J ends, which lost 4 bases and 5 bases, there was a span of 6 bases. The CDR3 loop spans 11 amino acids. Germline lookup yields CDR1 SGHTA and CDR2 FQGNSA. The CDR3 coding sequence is TGTGCCAGCAGCTCGCGGAACGAGCAGTACTTC. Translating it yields CASSSRNEQYF.

The CDR3 nucleotides are TGTGCCAGCAGTGATGTTCGGCAGGGCTCCTACGAGCAGTACTTC. Translated: CASSDVRQGSYEQYF. The J gene is TRBJ2-7, the V gene TRBV2, with D perhaps matching TRBD1 (5 bases). Trimming shortened V by 3 bases and J by 0 bases, and 12 bases separated the two germline ends. Germline V gives CDR1 SNHLY, CDR2 FYNNEI. The CDR3 sequence is 15 residues long.